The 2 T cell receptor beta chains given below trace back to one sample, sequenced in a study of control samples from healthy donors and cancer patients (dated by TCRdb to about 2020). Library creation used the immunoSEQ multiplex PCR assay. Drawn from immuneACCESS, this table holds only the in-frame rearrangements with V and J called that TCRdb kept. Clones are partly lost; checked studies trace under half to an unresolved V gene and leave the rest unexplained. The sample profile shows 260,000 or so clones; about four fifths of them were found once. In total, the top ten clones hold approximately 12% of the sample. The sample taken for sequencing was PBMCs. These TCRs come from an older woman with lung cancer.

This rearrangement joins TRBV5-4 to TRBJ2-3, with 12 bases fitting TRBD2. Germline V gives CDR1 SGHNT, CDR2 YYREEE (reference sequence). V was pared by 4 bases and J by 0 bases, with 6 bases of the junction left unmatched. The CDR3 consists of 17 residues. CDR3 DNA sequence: TGTGCCAGCAGCGGGCGACTAGCGGGGGCTAGCACAGATACGCAGTATTTT. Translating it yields CASSGRLAGASTDTQYF.

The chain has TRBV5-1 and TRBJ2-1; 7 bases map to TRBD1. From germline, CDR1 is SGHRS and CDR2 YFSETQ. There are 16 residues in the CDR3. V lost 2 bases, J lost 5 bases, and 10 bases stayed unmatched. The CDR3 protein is CASSFPPGTADNEQFF. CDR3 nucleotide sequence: TGCGCCAGCAGCTTTCCCCCCGGGACAGCCGACAATGAGCAGTTCTTC.